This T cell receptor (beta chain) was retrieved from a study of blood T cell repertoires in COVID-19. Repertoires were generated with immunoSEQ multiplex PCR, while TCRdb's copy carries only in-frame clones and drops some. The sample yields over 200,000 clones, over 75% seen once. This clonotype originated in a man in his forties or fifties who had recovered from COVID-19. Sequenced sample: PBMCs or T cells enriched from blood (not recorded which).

The CDR3 loop reads CASSYSGSRGTFF. CDR3 DNA sequence: TGTGCCAGCAGTTACTCGGGTAGCCGAGGAACTTTCTTT. This chain links TRBV6-5 with TRBJ1-1, with D uncertain. The germline V gene encodes CDR1 MNHEY and CDR2 SVGAGI. The length of the CDR3 is 13 residues. V was cut by 0 bases and J by 12 bases, with 14 bases left in between.